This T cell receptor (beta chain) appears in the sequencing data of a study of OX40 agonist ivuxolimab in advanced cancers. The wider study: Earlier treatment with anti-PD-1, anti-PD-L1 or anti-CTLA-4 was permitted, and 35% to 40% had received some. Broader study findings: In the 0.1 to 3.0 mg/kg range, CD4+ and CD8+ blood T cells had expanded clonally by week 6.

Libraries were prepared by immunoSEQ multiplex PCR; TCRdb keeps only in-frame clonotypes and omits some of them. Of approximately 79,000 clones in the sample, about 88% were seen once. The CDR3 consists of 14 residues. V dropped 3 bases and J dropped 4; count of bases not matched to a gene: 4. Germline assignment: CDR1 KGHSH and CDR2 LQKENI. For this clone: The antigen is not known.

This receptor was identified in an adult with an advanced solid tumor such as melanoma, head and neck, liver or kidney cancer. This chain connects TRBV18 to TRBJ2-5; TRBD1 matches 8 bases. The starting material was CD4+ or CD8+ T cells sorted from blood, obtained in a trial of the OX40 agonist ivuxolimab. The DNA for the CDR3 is TGTGCCAGCTCACCCGGACAGGGTGCAGAGACCCAGTACTTC. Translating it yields CASSPGQGAETQYF.